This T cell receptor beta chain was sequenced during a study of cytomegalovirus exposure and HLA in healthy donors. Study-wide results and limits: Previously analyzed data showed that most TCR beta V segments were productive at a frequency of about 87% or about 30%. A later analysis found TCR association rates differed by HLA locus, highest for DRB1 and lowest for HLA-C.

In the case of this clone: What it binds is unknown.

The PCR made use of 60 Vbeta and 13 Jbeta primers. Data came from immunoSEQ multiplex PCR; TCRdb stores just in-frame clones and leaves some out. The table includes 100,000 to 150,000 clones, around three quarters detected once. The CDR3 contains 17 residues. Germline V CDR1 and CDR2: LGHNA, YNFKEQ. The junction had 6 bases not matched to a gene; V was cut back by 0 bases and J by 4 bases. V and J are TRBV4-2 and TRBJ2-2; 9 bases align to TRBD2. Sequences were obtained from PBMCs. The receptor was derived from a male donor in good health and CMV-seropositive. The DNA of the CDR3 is TGTGCCAGCAGCCAAGATCTGGCGGGAGGGAGCACCGGGGAGCTGTTTTTT. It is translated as CASSQDLAGGSTGELFF.